These T cell receptor beta chains were read from a single sample in a study of cytomegalovirus exposure and HLA in healthy donors. Measured with immunoSEQ multiplex PCR; TCRdb has only the in-frame clones, and not every one. This repertoire shows approximately 90,000 clones, around four fifths found once; its top ten account for just over 1.4%. The sequenced material came from PBMCs. Receptors originate from a male donor in good health and CMV-seronegative. CDR3s include the opening cysteine and the closing phenylalanine or tryptophan. The order of the fields is D gene, V gene, clone size, J gene, CDR3 length, CDR3 DNA, CDR3 protein. The D gene is left open where the match is weak. Expanded clones get a size class; other rows say once, few or many, or leave the size out.

>TRBD2|TRBV7-2|-|TRBJ2-5|15
TGTGCCAGCAGCTTTCAGCGGGGGGGCCAAGAGACCCAGTACTTC
CASSFQRGGQETQYF
>-|TRBV9|-|TRBJ2-1|13
TGTGCCAGCAGCCCACCGATAGTGCATGAGCAGTTCTTC
CASSPPIVHEQFF
>TRBD1|TRBV5-1|-|TRBJ2-1|16
TGCGCCAGCAGCTTGGCCCCGGGACAGGGACTGTATGAGCAGTTCTTC
CASSLAPGQGLYEQFF
>-|TRBV19|-|TRBJ2-3|13
TGTGCCAGTAGTATGGCAGGGACAGATACGCAGTATTTT
CASSMAGTDTQYF
>TRBD2|TRBV5-1|-|TRBJ2-5|16
TGCGCCAGCAGCGGGACTAGCGGGGGGACCCAAGAGACCCAGTACTTC
CASSGTSGGTQETQYF
>TRBD1|TRBV19|-|TRBJ2-1|15
TGTGCCAGTAGACCAGGACAGGGCCTCTACAATGAGCAGTTCTTC
CASRPGQGLYNEQFF
>-|TRBV4-3|-|TRBJ2-3|16
TGCGCCAGCAGCCAAGGAGTCGCTTCGAGGACAGATACGCAGTATTTT
CASSQGVASRTDTQYF
>TRBD2|TRBV10-3|once|TRBJ2-1|15
TGTGCCATCAGCGAGACTAGCGGGGGAAACAATGAGCAGTTCTTC
CAISETSGGNNEQFF
>TRBD1|TRBV6-5|-|TRBJ2-7|16
TGTGCCAGCAGTTACTACACCGGGACAGGGGTAGGCGAGCAGTACTTC
CASSYYTGTGVGEQYF
>-|TRBV10-3|-|TRBJ1-6|14
TGTGCCATCAGTGCGGGGCAGGGGCCTTCACCCCTCCACTTT
CAISAGQGPSPLHF
>TRBD2|TRBV7-2|-|TRBJ2-2|15
TGTGCCAGCAGCTTACGGGGGGTTGCCACCGGGGAGCTGTTTTTT
CASSLRGVATGELFF
>-|TRBV18|-|TRBJ2-4|17
TGTGCCAGCTCACCACCGGAGGGAGGAAGAGCCAAAAACATTCAGTACTTC
CASSPPEGGRAKNIQYF
>-|TRBV6-6|-|TRBJ2-7|16
TGTGCCAGCAGTTACTCTCTCGGTTTTAGCTCCTACGAGCAGTACTTC
CASSYSLGFSSYEQYF
>-|TRBV7-2|-|TRBJ1-2|16
TGTGCCAGCAGCTTAGAGGGCAGGGGCCTAGACTATGGCTACACCTTC
CASSLEGRGLDYGYTF
>TRBD1|TRBV29-1|-|TRBJ1-2|14
TGCAGCGTTGAAAGGGTCAGGGGGGAAGGGGGCTACACCTTC
CSVERVRGEGGYTF
>-|TRBV5-6|-|TRBJ2-7|12
TGTGCCAGCAGCTTGGCCAGGGACGAGCAGTACTTC
CASSLARDEQYF
>-|TRBV5-1|-|TRBJ1-2|15
TGCGCCAGCAGCTTCTCAGGGTCCTTTAACTATGGCTACACCTTC
CASSFSGSFNYGYTF
>-|TRBV30|-|TRBJ2-6|20
TGTGCCTGGAGACCTGGACACCATTCCTTCAGATTCTCTGGGGCCAACGTCCTGACTTTC
CAWRPGHHSFRFSGANVLTF
>TRBD1|TRBV5-1|-|TRBJ2-5|15
TGCGCCAGCAGCTTGAGGGGACAGGGGGCCGAGACCCAGTACTTC
CASSLRGQGAETQYF
>-|TRBV28|-|TRBJ2-3|16
TGTGCCAGCAGTTTATTCCCAGGGTTTGACACAGATACGCAGTATTTT
CASSLFPGFDTDTQYF
>TRBD2|TRBV2|-|TRBJ2-1|18
TGTGCCAGCAGTGCTACTCCGGGACTAGCGGGGGGTACGAATGAGCAGTTCTTC
CASSATPGLAGGTNEQFF
>-|TRBV7-2|-|TRBJ1-1|13
TGTGCCAGCAGCTTTCGTCGGGGGACTGAAGCTTTCTTT
CASSFRRGTEAFF
>-|TRBV11-3|-|TRBJ2-3|14
TGTGCCAGCAGTGACAGGCGTTCCACAGATACGCAGTATTTT
CASSDRRSTDTQYF
>TRBD1|TRBV5-1|-|TRBJ2-6|18
TGCGCCAGCAGCCCAGAACAGGGGTTGCGCTCTGGGGCCAACGTCCTGACTTTC
CASSPEQGLRSGANVLTF
>-|TRBV7-8|-|TRBJ1-1|14
TGTGCCAGCAGCTTAGGACAGCTGAACACTGAAGCTTTCTTT
CASSLGQLNTEAFF
>TRBD1|TRBV7-6|-|TRBJ1-1|14
TGTGCCAGCAGCTTAGACAGGGGAGCGGCTGAAGCTTTCTTT
CASSLDRGAAEAFF
>-|TRBV4-3|-|TRBJ1-5|15
TGCGCCAGCAGCTTACAAGCGGAGAACAATCAGCCCCAGCATTTT
CASSLQAENNQPQHF
>TRBD2|TRBV7-2|-|TRBJ2-7|15
TGTGCCAGCAGCTTAGGACTAGCGGGAGCAGTCGAGCAGTACTTC
CASSLGLAGAVEQYF
>-|TRBV6-5|-|TRBJ1-2|14
TGTGCCAGCAGTACTGACAGGAGAGACTATGGCTACACCTTC
CASSTDRRDYGYTF
>TRBD2|TRBV7-9|-|TRBJ2-1|15
TGTGCCAGCAGCTTAGCTAGCGGGGGTGACAATGAGCAGTTCTTC
CASSLASGGDNEQFF
>TRBD1|TRBV7-2|few|TRBJ2-5|14
TGTGCCAGCAGACGGACAGGGGTGTCGGAGACCCAGTACTTC
CASRRTGVSETQYF